A single sample gave rise to the 31 T cell receptor beta chains below, sequenced in a study of vaccination and CD4 T cells after COVID-19 (dated by TCRdb to between 2021 and 2024). Reading the label with the study, this specimen's treatment or condition is: roughly 10-day PBMC culture with coronavirus spike peptide pools or control peptides (ViraFEST assay). Library preparation employed PCR. The instrument given in TCRdb is Illumina iSeq 100. DNA from cultured CD4+ T cells was subjected to TCR sequencing with the Oncomine TCR Beta short-read assay at the Johns Hopkins FTIC core. TCRdb reprocessing: public reads trimmed at Q25 with fastp, clones called with MiXCR, in-frame beta chains kept. Identical CDR3 protein sequences are pooled into one entry, listed with their most common genes and DNA. This sample is represented by approximately 4,900 distinct CDR3 sequences; roughly 45% of them were singletons. Roughly 45% of the sample lies in the top ten.

Their antigens remain unidentified. Specimen: CD4+ T cells from blood, cultured in vitro, collected after SARS-CoV-2 vaccination. Source of these receptors: a human donor who had recovered from COVID-19.

The rearrangement joins TRBV7-2 to TRBJ2-3; 12 bases align to TRBD2. The ends lost 4 bases at V and 5 bases at J; junction bases unmatched: 7. Germline V gene lookup returns CDR1 SGHTA and CDR2 FQGNSA. This CDR3 comprises 16 residues. The CDR3 sequence: CASSSRLAGAVDTQYF. CDR3 bases: TGTGCCAGCAGCTCCCGACTAGCGGGGGCTGTAGATACGCAGTATTTT.

The chain recombines TRBV7-2 with TRBJ2-5, with 10 bases matching TRBD1. Per germline, CDR1 SGHTA and CDR2 FQGNSA. The CDR3 is 16 residues long. V trimming: 3 bases; J trimming: 4 bases; junction bases outside the gene matches: 8. Written as DNA, the CDR3 is TGTGCCAGCAGCTTCGGGACAGGGGTTCCGGGAGAGACCCAGTACTTC. This sequence encodes CASSFGTGVPGETQYF.

The V gene is TRBV6-5, the J gene TRBJ1-1; tentative D call: TRBD1 (5 bases). CDR3 length: 14 amino acids. Trimming shortened V by 2 bases and J by 4 bases, and 11 bases separated the two germline ends. CDR1 is MNHEY, CDR2 SVGAGI, per germline. CDR3 bases: TGTGCCAGCAGTTACGACAGCGTGATCACTGAAGCTTTCTTT. It specifies CASSYDSVITEAFF.

This clonotype showed up just a few times. The chain uses TRBV20-1 and TRBJ1-5, with D unresolved. The germline V gene has CDR1 DFQATT and CDR2 SNEGSKA (reference sequence). The CDR3 runs 13 residues. V lost 2 bases, J lost 0 bases, and 5 bases lay in between. CDR3: CSARQTSNQPQHF. The CDR3, as DNA: TGCAGTGCTAGACAGACTAGCAATCAGCCCCAGCATTTT.

V usage is TRBV7-3 and J usage is TRBJ1-2; weak D call: TRBD1 (5 bases). Germline CDR1 is SGHTA and CDR2 is FQGTGA. V was pared by 5 bases and J by 9 bases, with 19 bases between. The CDR3 is made up of 14 amino acids. The CDR3 sequence: CASSRGISTDSYTF. CDR3 bases: TGTGCCAGCAGCCGAGGGATATCGACGGACAGCTACACCTTC.

The V gene is TRBV18, the J gene TRBJ2-5; 8 nucleotides match TRBD1. The germline V gene has CDR1 KGHSH and CDR2 LQKENI. J gave up 7 bases and V 3 bases, and 7 bases lay outside the gene matches. This CDR3 contains 14 residues. CDR3 DNA: TGTGCCAGCTCACCCCCAGGGGGCATTGGGACCCAGTACTTC. It translates to CASSPPGGIGTQYF.

This clonotype was observed a single time. V and J are TRBV20-1 and TRBJ2-5, with D tentatively TRBD1 (7 bases). The CDR3 is 14 amino acids. CDR1 is DFQATT and CDR2 is SNEGSKA in the germline V gene (reference sequence). Trimming cost V 5 bases and J 5 bases, with 18 bases left between them. DNA of the CDR3: TGCAGTGCTGTCGGGGGACAGTCGATGGAGACCCAGTACTTC. This codes for CSAVGGQSMETQYF.

The chain combines TRBV20-1 with TRBJ2-3; 9 bases match TRBD2. This CDR3 comprises 17 residues. After removal of 3 bases from V and 4 bases from J, the junction contained 14 bases not matched to a gene. CDR1 DFQATT and CDR2 SNEGSKA come from the germline V gene (reference sequence). The CDR3 bases are TGCAGTGCTAGGGCGGGGTTTGGCGGGGGGGTTCCAGATACGCAGTATTTT. Protein: CSARAGFGGGVPDTQYF.

The V and J genes are TRBV6-2 or TRBV6-3 and TRBJ2-2; D is unclear. V was clipped by 6 bases and J by 8 bases, with 16 bases between them. Germline CDR1 is MNHEY and CDR2 is SVGEGT. The CDR3 totals 14 residues. The CDR3 spells CASRTKQFWGELFF. CDR3 DNA sequence: TGTGCCAGCAGGACGAAACAATTCTGGGGGGAGCTGTTTTTT.

The chain recombines TRBV24-1 with TRBJ2-3; D is undetermined. V lost 1 base and J 6 bases, leaving 4 bases between the germline ends. Germline V gene data show CDR1 as KGHDR and CDR2 as SFDVKD. The length of the CDR3 is 12 residues. CDR3 nucleotide sequence: TGTGCCACCAGTGATTTTAAGGATACGCAGTATTTT. The encoded protein is CATSDFKDTQYF.

This chain connects TRBV20-1 to TRBJ2-1; D is possibly TRBD1 or TRBD2 (6 bases each). V was pared by 3 bases and J by 10 bases, with 22 bases between. CDR1 and CDR2 (germline): DFQATT, SNEGSKA (reference sequence). The CDR3 loop spans 15 amino acids. The CDR3: CSASEGGLARLEQFF. Written as DNA, the CDR3 is TGCAGTGCTAGCGAAGGGGGGCTAGCGCGCTTGGAGCAGTTCTTC.

The J gene is TRBJ1-6, the V gene TRBV19; D gene uncertain. V dropped 4 bases and J dropped 7 bases, with 8 bases sitting between them. Per the germline V gene, CDR1 is LNHDA and CDR2 is SQIVND (reference sequence). The CDR3 spans 13 residues. The CDR3 here is CASSKVDNSPLHF. The CDR3, as DNA: TGTGCCAGTAGTAAGGTGGACAATTCACCCCTCCACTTT.

The genes are TRBV24-1 and TRBJ2-5; weak D call: TRBD2 (5 bases). V lost 3 bases and J lost 9, with 10 bases in between. Germline V lookup: CDR1 KGHDR, CDR2 SFDVKD. CDR3 length: 12 residues. CDR3 sequence reads: CATSDVVGAQYF. The CDR3 bases are TGTGCCACCAGTGATGTTGTCGGGGCCCAGTACTTC.

This clonotype was observed a few times. The chain joins TRBV27 to TRBJ1-2; D gene uncertain. Per the germline V gene, CDR1 is MNHEY and CDR2 is SMNVEV (reference sequence). The CDR3 runs to 15 residues. Between the trimmed V and J ends, which lost 7 bases and 2 bases, there was a span of 17 bases. CDR3 in DNA: TGTGCCAGCACCTCCCCCCCGGGATTCAACTATGGCTACACCTTC. This sequence encodes CASTSPPGFNYGYTF.

The chain carries TRBV28 and TRBJ2-7; no clear D gene. Trimming stripped 5 bases from V and 3 bases from J, with 5 bases between. The CDR3 totals 11 residues. CDR1 is MDHEN and CDR2 is SYDVKM in the germline V gene. CDR3 loop: CASSRNYEQYF. DNA for the CDR3: TGTGCCAGCAGTCGAAACTACGAGCAGTACTTC.

The gene calls are TRBV11-2 and TRBJ1-6; D call uncertain. The CDR3 sequence is 15 residues long. Trimming cost V 1 base and J 5 bases, with 9 bases left between them. Germline CDR1 reads SGHAT; CDR2 reads FQNNGV. The DNA of the CDR3 is TGTGCCAGCAGCTTAGGTCCAGGAAATAATTCACCCCTCCACTTT. It translates to CASSLGPGNNSPLHF.

This clonotype was seen a few times. This chain connects TRBV2 to TRBJ2-7; 9 bases map to TRBD1. With V trimmed by 7 bases and J by 7 bases, 5 bases remained unmatched. The CDR3 is made up of 12 amino acids. Germline lookup yields CDR1 SNHLY and CDR2 FYNNEI. The CDR3 loop is CASKGQGGEQYF. CDR3 in DNA: TGTGCCAGCAAGGGACAGGGAGGGGAGCAGTACTTC.

The genes are TRBV28 and TRBJ2-7, with D hard to call. This CDR3 region has 18 residues. Trimming left V 2 bases short and J 1 base short, with 21 bases between. The V gene's germline CDR1 is MDHEN and CDR2 SYDVKM. Here the CDR3 reads CASSLLPGRLTRSYEQYF. In nucleotides, the CDR3 is TGTGCCAGCAGTTTACTCCCCGGGCGACTGACGAGGTCCTACGAGCAGTACTTC.

V usage is TRBV28 and J usage is TRBJ2-7; the match to TRBD2 covers 9 bases. Germline loops: CDR1 MDHEN, CDR2 SYDVKM. V shed 1 base and J 2 bases; nucleotides not matched to a gene: 3. CDR3 size: 15 residues. The CDR3 sequence: CASSLSASGTYEQYF. DNA of the CDR3: TGTGCCAGCAGTTTATCGGCTAGCGGGACCTACGAGCAGTACTTC.

There are a few counts of this clonotype. The chain combines TRBV6-1 with TRBJ2-1, with unresolved D. CDR3 length equals 13 residues. V lost 5 bases and J 9 bases, leaving 14 bases between the germline ends. Germline V gives CDR1 MNHNS, CDR2 SASEGT. CDR3 nucleotides: TGTGCCAGCAGTCCAGGTCCAAAGGCTGAGCAGTTCTTC. It yields the protein CASSPGPKAEQFF.

The V gene is TRBV2, the J gene TRBJ1-5; D gene unclear. V lost 1 base to trimming and J lost 2 bases, with 6 bases between them. Looked up from germline, CDR1 is SNHLY and CDR2 is FYNNEI. The CDR3 runs to 14 residues. For the CDR3, the DNA is TGTGCCAGCAGTGAAGGGGCACGCAATCAGCCCCAGCATTTT. Translation gives CASSEGARNQPQHF.

The chain couples TRBV14 to TRBJ2-1; 8 bases fit TRBD2. The CDR3 extends over 15 amino acids. The germline gives CDR1 SGHDN, CDR2 FVKESK. J was trimmed by 6 bases and V by 4 bases; bases with no gene match: 8. In DNA, the CDR3 is TGTGCCAGCAGCCTACTAGCGGCCTCTCTCAATGAGCAGTTCTTC. It is translated as CASSLLAASLNEQFF.

With regard to this clonotype: This CDR3 fails to terminate in the conserved phenylalanine or tryptophan, so it likely reflects a read error. In nucleotides, the CDR3 is TGCAGTGCTAATCTTGTAGGGCTCAACTATGGCTACACCTCC. It encodes CSANLVGLNYGYTS. V gene TRBV20-1 combines with J gene TRBJ1-2, with D hard to call. V was trimmed by 4 bases and J by 2 bases, leaving 14 bases between them. This CDR3 spans 14 amino acids. Germline CDR1 DFQATT, CDR2 SNEGSKA (reference sequence).

The chain employs TRBV27 and TRBJ2-2, with 10 bases matching TRBD2. V lost 6 bases to trimming and J lost 2 bases; unmatched junction nucleotides: 9. Germline CDR1 is MNHEY and CDR2 is SMNVEV (reference sequence). The CDR3 spans 17 residues. CDR3 region: CASRYLAGVDNTGELFF. DNA of the CDR3: TGTGCCAGCAGATACCTAGCGGGAGTTGATAACACCGGGGAGCTGTTTTTT.

The chain employs TRBV20-1 and TRBJ2-3, with D possibly matching TRBD2 (6 bases). Looked up from germline, CDR1 is DFQATT and CDR2 is SNEGSKA (reference sequence). The CDR3 consists of 15 residues. V was clipped by 3 bases and J by 3 bases, with 16 bases between them. The CDR3 reads CSASSAGSHTDTQYF. CDR3 nucleotides: TGCAGTGCTAGCAGTGCGGGGTCTCATACAGATACGCAGTATTTT.

V and J are TRBV4-2 and TRBJ1-1; TRBD1 matches at 12 bases. This CDR3 spans 15 amino acids. CDR1 LGHNA and CDR2 YNFKEQ come from the germline V gene. V lost 0 bases and J lost 11; bases outside the gene matches: 7. The CDR3 DNA reads TGTGCCAGCAGCCAAGAAGGGGACAGGGGGCCCCGGGCTTTCTTT. Protein sequence: CASSQEGDRGPRAFF.

The chain is built from TRBV5-1 and TRBJ1-2; D perhaps matches TRBD1 (5 bases). V lost 6 bases and J lost 4, with 19 bases in between. Germline-derived CDR1 and CDR2 are SGHRS and YFSETQ. There are 15 residues in the CDR3. The CDR3 is CASTPGQGVLYGYTF. For the CDR3, the DNA is TGCGCCAGCACCCCGGGGCAAGGGGTCCTCTATGGCTACACCTTC. The full variable domain, completed using reference TRBV5-1 and TRBJ1-2, is KAGVTQTPRYLIKTRGQQVTLSCSPISGHRSVSWYQQTPGQGLQFLFEYFSETQRNKGNFPGRFSGRQFSNSRSEMNVSTLELGDSALYLCASTPGQGVLYGYTFGSGTRLTVV.

This clonotype came up a few times. V gene TRBV6-1 combines with J gene TRBJ2-7, with D perhaps TRBD1 (6 bases). CDR1 and CDR2 from the germline V gene are MNHNS and SASEGT. The V gene lost 5 bases and the J gene lost 2 bases, with 16 bases spanning the gap. CDR3 length: 15 amino acids. The CDR3 coding sequence is TGTGCCAGCAGTACCTCCGGGACACCCGCCTACGAGCAGTACTTC. Amino acids: CASSTSGTPAYEQYF.

J is TRBJ2-3 and V is TRBV15; D possibly corresponds to TRBD2 (5 bases). The CDR3 spans 14 residues. Germline CDR1 and CDR2: LNHNV and YYDKDF (reference sequence). V shed 3 bases and J shed 4 bases, with 11 bases lying between them. CDR3 protein: CATSSPPRADTQYF. CDR3 coding DNA: TGTGCCACCAGCAGCCCCCCGAGGGCAGATACGCAGTATTTT.

The chain joins TRBV7-6 to TRBJ2-5; D possibly corresponds to TRBD2 (5 bases). Germline CDR1 reads SGHVS; CDR2 reads FNYEAQ. The CDR3 has 15 amino acids. V was trimmed by 1 base and J by 6 bases, leaving 15 bases between them. In nucleotides, the CDR3 is TGTGCCAGCAGCTTAGTCGGGGAAATAGAGAAGACCCAGTACTTC. Residues: CASSLVGEIEKTQYF.

Worth noting for this clonotype: Mismatch with germline at one junction end may stem from a read error. The chain employs TRBV7-6 and TRBJ2-2; either TRBD1 or TRBD2 may supply D (6 bases each). CDR3 length equals 16 residues. The germline V gene has CDR1 SGHVS and CDR2 FNYEAQ. CDR3 sequence reads: CTSSGGGITNTGELFF. The CDR3 DNA sequence: TGTACCAGCAGCGGAGGGGGGATTACGAACACCGGGGAGCTGTTTTTT. Supplemented by reference TRBV7-6 and TRBJ2-2, the full variable domain reads GAGVSQSPRYKVTKRGQDVALRCDPISGHVSLYWYRQALGQGPEFLTYFNYEAQQDKSGLPNDRFSAERPEGSISTLTIQRTEQRDSAMYRCTSSGGGITNTGELFFGEGSRLTVL.